Here is one TCR beta chain with its context. The data stem from a study of control samples from healthy donors and cancer patients. The CDR3 has 11 amino acids. With 8 bases removed from V and 5 bases from J, the gap between germline ends came to 11 bases. The germline V gene encodes CDR1 GTSNPN and CDR2 SVGIG (reference sequence). The data were produced by immunoSEQ multiplex PCR, yet TCRdb's version contains in-frame clones alone and is incomplete. The sample lists some 110,000 clones; roughly nine tenths were seen once. The sequencing input was PBMCs. The chain is built from TRBV30 and TRBJ2-3; the D is unclear. The source of this sequence is a woman in her forties or fifties with colorectal cancer. CDR3 sequence (DNA): TGTGCCGGCTCTTTCGGAGATACGCAGTATTTT. It yields the protein CAGSFGDTQYF.